A single sample is the source of the 32 T cell receptor beta chains below, sequenced in a study of T-cell reconstitution after alpha-beta-depleted transplantation in children. A library of TCRbeta sequences, prepared with unique molecular identifiers, was generated. TCRdb re-derived calls from the PCR reads in MiXCR, one entry per CDR3 protein. The data contain approximately 130,000 distinct CDR3 sequences, about 9.9% of them seen just once; the ten biggest clones take up approximately 25%. This material consisted of PBMCs, mostly from graft donor cells, taken 180 days after TCRalphabeta/CD19-depleted stem cell transplant. The receptors shown here come from a girl under two years old who had a stem cell transplant for combined immunodeficiency, so the T cells may come from the graft donor.

This chain uses TRBV6-1 with TRBJ1-1, with a weak D call TRBD1 (6 bases). The CDR3 has 14 residues. Germline assignment: CDR1 MNHNS and CDR2 SASEGT. V was clipped by 6 bases and J by 3 bases, with 14 bases between them. Written as DNA, the CDR3 is TGTGCCAGCAGCCCCCAACAGGGATACACTGAAGCTTTCTTT. Encoded protein: CASSPQQGYTEAFF.

The V call is TRBV20-1, the J call TRBJ2-7, with TRBD2 matching over 12 bases. CDR1 is DFQATT and CDR2 is SNEGSKA in the germline V gene (reference sequence). This CDR3 has 16 residues. V lost 0 bases, J lost 4 bases, and 7 bases stayed unmatched. CDR3 nucleotides: TGCAGTGCTAGAGATTGGGGACTAGCGGGCCGTTACGAGCAGTACTTC. Protein: CSARDWGLAGRYEQYF.

This clonotype was seen only a few times. The chain recombines TRBV6-1 with TRBJ2-1, with 9 bases matching TRBD2. CDR1 MNHNS and CDR2 SASEGT come from the germline V gene. After removal of 4 bases from V and 4 bases from J, the junction contained 14 bases not matched to a gene. This CDR3 is built from 18 residues. CDR3 in amino acids: CASSVPDDGRGGYNEQFF. The CDR3, as DNA: TGTGCCAGCAGTGTCCCGGATGACGGGCGGGGGGGTTACAATGAGCAGTTCTTC.

This clonotype turned up a few times. The chain couples TRBV10-3 to TRBJ2-7; D uncertain. This CDR3 has 14 residues. Germline lookup yields CDR1 ENHRY and CDR2 SYGVKD. The germline V and J ends were trimmed by 6 bases and 3 bases, with 15 bases remaining between them. This CDR3 reads CAISHSKGGYEQYF. The CDR3 region has the DNA TGTGCCATCAGCCATAGTAAAGGTGGCTACGAGCAGTACTTC.

This clonotype was seen a handful of times. The gene calls are TRBV5-1 and TRBJ2-2; D call uncertain. CDR1 is SGHRS and CDR2 is YFSETQ in the germline V gene. This CDR3 has 14 amino acids. Trimming shortened V by 0 bases and J by 6 bases, and 9 bases separated the two germline ends. The DNA of the CDR3 is TGCGCCAGCAGCTTGGCTTGGCACGCCGGGGAGCTGTTTTTT. Residues: CASSLAWHAGELFF.

This clonotype was counted only a few times. V gene TRBV2 combines with J gene TRBJ2-2, with D possibly being TRBD1 or TRBD2 (5 bases each). Germline values: CDR1 SNHLY, CDR2 FYNNEI. Trimming took 6 bases from V and 0 from J, leaving 5 bases between them. CDR3 length equals 13 residues. The CDR3 is CASRGPNTGELFF. The CDR3 DNA reads TGTGCCAGCAGGGGACCGAACACCGGGGAGCTGTTTTTT. The variable domain in full, completed from reference TRBV2 and TRBJ2-2, reads EPEVTQTPSHQVTQMGQEVILRCVPISNHLYFYWYRQILGQKVEFLVSFYNNEISEKSEIFDDQFSVERPDGSNFTLKIRSTKLEDSAMYFCASRGPNTGELFFGEGSRLTVL.

This clonotype was seen many times. J is TRBJ2-5 and V is TRBV6-5, with TRBD1 identical over 7 bases. After removal of 2 bases from V and 2 bases from J, the junction contained 2 bases not matched to a gene. This CDR3 spans 14 amino acids. Germline V gene sequence: CDR1 MNHEY, CDR2 SVGAGI. The DNA of the CDR3 is TGTGCCAGCAGTTACCAGGGGGATCAAGAGACCCAGTACTTC. Amino acids: CASSYQGDQETQYF.

The V gene is TRBV30, the J gene TRBJ2-1, with TRBD2 identical over 8 bases. The CDR3 sequence is 12 residues long. Unmatched junction bases numbered 3, after V lost 2 bases and J lost 9 bases. CDR1 and CDR2 from the germline V gene are GTSNPN and SVGIG (reference sequence). The DNA for the CDR3 is TGTGCCTGGAGTTTCCTAGCGGGTGAGCAGTTCTTC. Encoded protein: CAWSFLAGEQFF.

This chain links TRBV5-1 with TRBJ2-7; D gene ambiguous. V lost 4 bases, J lost 3 bases, and 17 bases lay in between. The CDR3 is 15 amino acids. Germline assignment: CDR1 SGHRS and CDR2 YFSETQ. CDR3 nucleotide sequence: TGCGCCAGCAGCATTCCCCGACCCCTGGGCTACGAGCAGTACTTC. Encoded protein: CASSIPRPLGYEQYF.

This clonotype appeared a few times. V usage is TRBV5-1 and J usage is TRBJ2-3; D call uncertain. Germline V gene sequence: CDR1 SGHRS, CDR2 YFSETQ. This CDR3 contains 15 residues. V gave up 6 bases and J gave up 0 bases, with 14 bases separating them. This CDR3 is CASTQGTPSTDTQYF. The CDR3 bases are TGCGCCAGCACTCAAGGTACCCCTAGCACAGATACGCAGTATTTT.

At least ten counts were recorded for this clonotype. J is TRBJ1-4 and V is TRBV7-9; D remains ambiguous. The CDR3 is made up of 11 amino acids. Per germline, CDR1 SEHNR and CDR2 FQNEAQ (reference sequence). V dropped 3 bases and J dropped 7 bases, with 3 bases sitting between them. This CDR3 is CASSLSEKLFF. In nucleotides, the CDR3 is TGTGCCAGCAGCTTGAGTGAAAAACTGTTTTTT.

This clonotype came up a few times. The J gene is TRBJ2-5, the V gene TRBV3-1; D is undetermined. Germline V gene data show CDR1 as LGHDT and CDR2 as YNNKEL (reference sequence). The CDR3 length is 15 residues. V lost 0 bases, J lost 5 bases, and 13 bases lay in between. The CDR3 DNA follows: TGTGCCAGCAGCCAAGATTTCGCGAGGCGGGAGACCCAGTACTTC. Its translation: CASSQDFARRETQYF.

In this sample, this clonotype turned up a few times. J is TRBJ2-7 and V is TRBV20-1, with 10 bases aligning to TRBD1. The CDR3 length is 14 residues. Germline V gene data show CDR1 as DFQATT and CDR2 as SNEGSKA (reference sequence). With V trimmed by 2 bases and J by 7 bases, 8 bases remained unmatched. The CDR3 region is CSARRPGTGEEQYF. CDR3 DNA sequence: TGCAGTGCTAGACGCCCCGGGACAGGGGAAGAGCAGTACTTC.

The V gene is TRBV30, the J gene TRBJ2-7; tentatively, D is TRBD2 (6 bases). CDR3 length: 15 amino acids. Trimming removed 3 bases at V and 3 bases at J, with 18 bases between. Germline assignment: CDR1 GTSNPN and CDR2 SVGIG (reference sequence). The CDR3 reads CAWRYPGRSYYEQYF. The DNA of the CDR3 is TGTGCCTGGAGGTACCCTGGGAGGTCCTACTACGAGCAGTACTTC.

In its sample, this clonotype was seen many times. The gene calls are TRBV20-1 and TRBJ2-2; 8 nucleotides line up with TRBD2. Germline CDR1 and CDR2: DFQATT and SNEGSKA (reference sequence). V was clipped by 5 bases and J by 4 bases; unmatched bases: 6. The CDR3 is 14 amino acids. CDR3 amino acids: CSAFSGAATGELFF. The CDR3 DNA reads as TGCAGTGCTTTTAGCGGGGCAGCCACCGGGGAGCTGTTTTTT.

This clonotype was counted many times. The genes are TRBV7-3 and TRBJ2-3; tentatively, D is TRBD2 (5 bases). V was clipped by 4 bases and J by 2 bases, with 10 bases between them. The CDR3 is made up of 14 amino acids. Germline CDR1 SGHTA, CDR2 FQGTGA. CDR3: CASSSGLTTDTQYF. Here the CDR3 DNA reads TGTGCCAGCAGCTCCGGACTTACCACAGATACGCAGTATTTT.

This clonotype was observed at least ten times. The V gene is TRBV12-3 or TRBV12-4, the J gene TRBJ1-2; the D is unclear. CDR3 length equals 13 residues. Trimming removed 5 bases at V and 8 bases at J, with 15 bases between. The CDR3 sequence: CASSLHREGGYTF. CDR3 DNA: TGTGCCAGCAGTCTGCATAGGGAGGGCGGCTACACCTTC.

This clonotype was recorded many times. J is TRBJ1-4 and V is TRBV10-3; D gene ambiguous. The CDR3 loop spans 13 amino acids. Trimming cost V 4 bases and J 5 bases, with 8 bases left between them. Germline loops: CDR1 ENHRY, CDR2 SYGVKD. The CDR3 sequence is CAISARLNEKLFF. The CDR3 coding sequence is TGTGCCATCAGTGCCCGGCTGAATGAAAAACTGTTTTTT.

J is TRBJ2-1 and V is TRBV30, with 9 bases aligning to TRBD2. Germline V gives CDR1 GTSNPN, CDR2 SVGIG (reference sequence). J lost 7 bases, V lost 6 bases, and 10 bases had no gene match. The CDR3 totals 14 residues. The CDR3 region is CACTLAGLGNEQFF. DNA for the CDR3: TGTGCCTGCACCCTAGCGGGGCTGGGTAATGAGCAGTTCTTC.

Only a few counts were recorded for this clonotype. The genes are TRBV29-1 and TRBJ2-7; 7 bases fit TRBD2. The V segment lost 3 bases and the J segment 3 bases; nucleotides outside the gene matches: 11. CDR3 length equals 15 residues. Germline V gene lookup returns CDR1 SQVTM and CDR2 ANQGSEA. CDR3: CSVEGKAGAYYEQYF. Here the CDR3 DNA reads TGCAGCGTTGAGGGTAAGGCGGGAGCTTACTACGAGCAGTACTTC.

This clonotype was observed a handful of times. V gene TRBV7-9 combines with J gene TRBJ2-5, with D possibly matching TRBD2 (6 bases). The V end lost 0 bases, the J end lost 7 bases, and 9 bases lay between the germline ends. Germline V gives CDR1 SEHNR, CDR2 FQNEAQ (reference sequence). The CDR3 totals 13 residues. For the CDR3, the DNA is TGTGCCAGCAGCTTAGCGAGGGGAGGGACCCAGTACTTC. Translating gives CASSLARGGTQYF.

The chain joins TRBV18 to TRBJ2-1, with D possibly matching TRBD2 (6 bases). Germline V lookup: CDR1 KGHSH, CDR2 LQKENI. The germline V and J ends were trimmed by 1 base and 6 bases, with 10 bases remaining between them. This CDR3 has 14 residues. CDR3 nucleotide sequence: TGTGCCAGCTCACCACTTTTGGGGGGCAATGAGCAGTTCTTC. This translates into CASSPLLGGNEQFF.

This clonotype has just a few counts. The chain links TRBV20-1 to TRBJ2-7; TRBD1 matches 8 bases. With V trimmed by 6 bases and J by 2 bases, 9 bases remained unmatched. CDR3 length: 14 amino acids. Germline-derived CDR1 and CDR2 are DFQATT and SNEGSKA (reference sequence). CDR3 sequence (DNA): TGCAGTGCCCGCGGACAGGGTATTACCTACGAGCAGTACTTC. Protein sequence: CSARGQGITYEQYF.

The chain employs TRBV20-1 and TRBJ2-7; 9 nucleotides align to TRBD1. This CDR3 has 12 residues. The germline V gene has CDR1 DFQATT and CDR2 SNEGSKA (reference sequence). The V segment lost 6 bases and the J segment 2 bases; nucleotides outside the gene matches: 2. The CDR3 bases are TGCAGTGCCTGGGACAGGGCCTACGAGCAGTACTTC. This sequence encodes CSAWDRAYEQYF.

This clonotype was seen a handful of times. The chain's CDR3 is CASSPGTAPYEQYF. As DNA, the CDR3 is TGTGCCAGCAGCCCAGGGACAGCCCCCTACGAGCAGTACTTC. The chain employs TRBV7-2 and TRBJ2-7; 7 positions match TRBD1. The trim removed 5 bases at V and 2 bases at J, leaving 6 bases unmatched. The CDR3 runs 14 residues. Per germline, CDR1 SGHTA and CDR2 FQGNSA.

This clonotype has more than one count but fewer than ten. The CDR3 region has the DNA TGCGCCAGCAGCCGGGGGACTAGCGGTAGCACAGATACGCAGTATTTT. Its protein product is CASSRGTSGSTDTQYF. The chain joins TRBV5-1 to TRBJ2-3; TRBD2 matches at 11 bases. CDR3 size: 16 residues. With 4 bases clipped from V and 0 bases from J, the junction kept 4 bases outside the gene matches. Germline assignment: CDR1 SGHRS and CDR2 YFSETQ.

This clonotype was seen many times. J is TRBJ2-7 and V is TRBV7-9, with 7 bases aligning to TRBD1. Germline V lookup: CDR1 SEHNR, CDR2 FQNEAQ (reference sequence). The junction had 9 bases not matched to a gene; V was cut back by 3 bases and J by 7 bases. This CDR3 contains 14 residues. CDR3 sequence: CASSFDGTEGEQYF. The CDR3 nucleotides are TGTGCCAGCAGCTTCGATGGGACAGAAGGAGAGCAGTACTTC.

This clonotype has just a few counts. CDR3 coding DNA: TGCAGCGCCTACAGGGGAAATACGCAGTATTTT. Its protein product is CSAYRGNTQYF. V gene TRBV29-1 combines with J gene TRBJ2-3; 7 bases are shared with TRBD1. Germline values: CDR1 SQVTM, CDR2 ANQGSEA. V trimming: 7 bases; J trimming: 7 bases; junction bases outside the gene matches: 5. CDR3 length: 11 amino acids.

This clonotype was detected many times. The chain links TRBV5-1 to TRBJ2-1, with unresolved D. CDR3 size: 14 residues. Germline V gives CDR1 SGHRS, CDR2 YFSETQ. Trimming took 5 bases from V and 0 from J, leaving 9 bases between them. This CDR3 reads CASRELTSYNEQFF. For the CDR3, the DNA is TGCGCCAGCAGGGAACTGACCTCCTACAATGAGCAGTTCTTC. Combining the CDR3 with reference TRBV5-1 and TRBJ2-1 gives the whole variable domain KAGVTQTPRYLIKTRGQQVTLSCSPISGHRSVSWYQQTPGQGLQFLFEYFSETQRNKGNFPGRFSGRQFSNSRSEMNVSTLELGDSALYLCASRELTSYNEQFFGPGTRLTVL.

The chain joins TRBV20-1 to TRBJ2-3, with D possibly matching TRBD2 (5 bases). With 1 base removed from V and 0 bases from J, the gap between germline ends came to 8 bases. Looked up from germline, CDR1 is DFQATT and CDR2 is SNEGSKA (reference sequence). This CDR3 has 14 amino acids. CDR3 in DNA: TGCAGTGCTAGAGGGACTGCTAGCACAGATACGCAGTATTTT. Its protein product is CSARGTASTDTQYF.

This clonotype was seen more than once but under ten times. CDR3 nucleotides: TGCGCCAGCAGCTCACAGGCGGTCACTGAAGCTTTCTTT. It codes for CASSSQAVTEAFF. This chain joins TRBV5-1 and TRBJ1-1; D may be TRBD1 (5 bases). V lost 3 bases and J lost 4, with 10 bases in between. The CDR3 is 13 amino acids. The germline V gene has CDR1 SGHRS and CDR2 YFSETQ.

V usage is TRBV11-2 and J usage is TRBJ2-2; 14 bases agree with TRBD2. J lost 5 bases, V lost 5 bases, and 7 bases had no gene match. Germline lookup yields CDR1 SGHAT and CDR2 FQNNGV. The CDR3 spans 17 residues. In DNA form, the CDR3 reads TGTGCCAGCAGCCGGGGACTAGCGGGAGAACGGACCGGGGAGCTGTTTTTT. This sequence encodes CASSRGLAGERTGELFF. The full variable domain, completed using reference TRBV11-2 and TRBJ2-2, is EAGVAQSPRYKIIEKRQSVAFWCNPISGHATLYWYQQILGQGPKLLIQFQNNGVVDDSQLPKDRFSAERLKGVDSTLKIQPAKLEDSAVYLCASSRGLAGERTGELFFGEGSRLTVL.